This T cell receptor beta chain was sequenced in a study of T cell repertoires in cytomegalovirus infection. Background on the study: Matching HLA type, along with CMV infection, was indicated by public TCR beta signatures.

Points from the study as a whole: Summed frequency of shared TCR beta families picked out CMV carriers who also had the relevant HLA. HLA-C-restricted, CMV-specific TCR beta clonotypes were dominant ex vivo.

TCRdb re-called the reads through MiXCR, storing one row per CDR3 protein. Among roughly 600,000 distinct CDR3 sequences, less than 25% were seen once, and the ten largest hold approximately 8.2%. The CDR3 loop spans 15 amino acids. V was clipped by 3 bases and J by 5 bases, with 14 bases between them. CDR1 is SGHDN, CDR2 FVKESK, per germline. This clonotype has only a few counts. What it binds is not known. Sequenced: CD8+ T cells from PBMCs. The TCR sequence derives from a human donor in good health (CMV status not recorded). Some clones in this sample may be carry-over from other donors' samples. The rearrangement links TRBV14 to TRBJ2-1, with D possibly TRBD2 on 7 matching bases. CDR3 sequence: CASSQGRDTHNEQFF. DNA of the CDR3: TGTGCCAGCAGCCAGGGGAGGGACACCCACAATGAGCAGTTCTTC.